A single sample is the source of the 9 T cell receptor beta chains below, sequenced in a study of cytomegalovirus exposure and HLA in healthy donors. The primer mix had 60 Vbeta and 13 Jbeta primers. Using immunoSEQ multiplex PCR, the repertoire was profiled, and TCRdb retains in-frame clones only, with some absent. The sample holds about 120,000 clones; under 70% are singletons and the top ten take 1.5% to 1.9%. The sample was PBMCs. Receptors originate from a man younger than 30 in good health and CMV-seronegative.

The table lists this clone with a few counts. The chain recombines TRBV7-2 with TRBJ1-4; TRBD1 matches 7 bases. This CDR3 has 15 residues. V dropped 1 base and J dropped 7; count of bases not matched to a gene: 6. Germline V lookup: CDR1 SGHTA, CDR2 FQGNSA. The CDR3 nucleotides read TGTGCCAGCAGCTTAGACAGGGGAACGGGTGAAAAACTGTTTTTT. It specifies CASSLDRGTGEKLFF.

The chain is built from TRBV18 and TRBJ1-1, with no clear D. The CDR3 runs to 16 residues. Germline V gives CDR1 KGHSH, CDR2 LQKENI. With 1 base removed from V and 1 base from J, the gap between germline ends came to 13 bases. CDR3 sequence reads: CASSPLAAISNTEAFF. The CDR3 DNA reads as TGTGCCAGCTCACCACTCGCGGCCATCTCGAACACTGAAGCTTTCTTT.

The chain is built from TRBV10-1 and TRBJ1-2, with 10 bases matching TRBD1. V lost 5 bases to trimming and J lost 4 bases; unmatched junction nucleotides: 10. The CDR3 totals 16 residues. Germline V gene sequence: CDR1 WNHNN, CDR2 SYGVQD (reference sequence). DNA of the CDR3: TGCGCCAGCAGTCCCGGGACAGGGGACATAGGCTATGGCTACACCTTC. This sequence encodes CASSPGTGDIGYGYTF.

CDR3 sequence (DNA): TGTGCCACCAAGGACAGGAACACCGGGGAGCTGTTTTTT. Translating gives CATKDRNTGELFF. V gene TRBV27 combines with J gene TRBJ2-2, with D possibly being TRBD1 (6 bases). V lost 10 bases and J 1 base, leaving 10 bases between the germline ends. Germline V CDR1 and CDR2: MNHEY, SMNVEV (reference sequence). The CDR3 has 13 amino acids.

V and J are TRBV5-4 and TRBJ2-6, with 10 positions matching TRBD1. CDR3 length equals 17 residues. CDR1 and CDR2 from the germline V gene are SGHNT and YYREEE (reference sequence). V lost 5 bases and J lost 0; bases outside the gene matches: 5. The chain's CDR3 is CASRPRDRGSGANVLTF. Written as DNA, the CDR3 is TGTGCCAGCAGGCCTAGGGACAGGGGCTCTGGGGCCAACGTCCTGACTTTC.

The rearrangement uses TRBV7-6 and TRBJ2-2; D may be TRBD1 (5 bases). From germline, CDR1 is SGHVS and CDR2 FNYEAQ. The CDR3 runs 16 residues. V was cut by 1 base and J by 4 bases, with 13 bases left in between. Written as DNA, the CDR3 is TGTGCCAGCAGCTTAGGCCCAGGGCAGAGCACCGGGGAGCTGTTTTTT. The encoded protein is CASSLGPGQSTGELFF. Full variable domain (rest looked up from reference TRBV7-6 and TRBJ2-2): GAGVSQSPRYKVTKRGQDVALRCDPISGHVSLYWYRQALGQGPEFLTYFNYEAQQDKSGLPNDRFSAERPEGSISTLTIQRTEQRDSAMYRCASSLGPGQSTGELFFGEGSRLTVL.

The V and J genes are TRBV5-1 and TRBJ1-2; 7 positions match TRBD1. This CDR3 spans 15 amino acids. V lost 4 bases and J lost 0; bases outside the gene matches: 6. Per germline, CDR1 SGHRS and CDR2 YFSETQ. The CDR3: CASSQGTASNYGYTF. In DNA, the CDR3 is TGCGCCAGCAGCCAAGGGACAGCCTCTAACTATGGCTACACCTTC.

This chain connects TRBV7-2 to TRBJ2-7; D possibly corresponds to TRBD2 (6 bases). Germline V gene lookup returns CDR1 SGHTA and CDR2 FQGNSA. The V end lost 7 bases, the J end lost 3 bases, and 16 bases lay between the germline ends. The CDR3 contains 14 residues. Here the CDR3 DNA reads TGTGCCAGCATCTCGTCGGGGGAGAACTACGAGCAGTACTTC. This codes for CASISSGENYEQYF.

This chain joins TRBV19 and TRBJ2-1; D gene uncertain. Germline CDR1 reads LNHDA; CDR2 reads SQIVND (reference sequence). This CDR3 has 13 amino acids. V lost 3 bases, J lost 4 bases, and 7 bases lay in between. The CDR3 here is CASSISGYNEQFF. The CDR3 DNA reads TGTGCCAGTAGTATCAGTGGTTACAATGAGCAGTTCTTC.